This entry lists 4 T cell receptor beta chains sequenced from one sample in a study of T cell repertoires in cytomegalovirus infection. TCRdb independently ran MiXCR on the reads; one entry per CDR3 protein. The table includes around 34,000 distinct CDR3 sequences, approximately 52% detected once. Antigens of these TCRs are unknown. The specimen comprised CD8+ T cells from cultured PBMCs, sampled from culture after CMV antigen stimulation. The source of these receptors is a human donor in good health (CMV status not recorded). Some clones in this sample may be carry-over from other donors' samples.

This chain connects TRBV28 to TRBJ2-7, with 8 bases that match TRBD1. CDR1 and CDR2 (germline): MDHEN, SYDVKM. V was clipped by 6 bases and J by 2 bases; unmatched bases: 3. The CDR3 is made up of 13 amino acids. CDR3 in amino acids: CASSWGQAYEQYF. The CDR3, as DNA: TGTGCCAGCAGCTGGGGACAGGCCTACGAGCAGTACTTC.

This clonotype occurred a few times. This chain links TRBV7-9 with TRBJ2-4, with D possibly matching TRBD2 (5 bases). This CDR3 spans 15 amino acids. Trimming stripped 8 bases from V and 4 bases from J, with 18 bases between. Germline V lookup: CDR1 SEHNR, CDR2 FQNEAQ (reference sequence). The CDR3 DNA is TGTGCCAGCGGCAACGGGAACAGCCAGAAAAACATTCAGTACTTC. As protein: CASGNGNSQKNIQYF.

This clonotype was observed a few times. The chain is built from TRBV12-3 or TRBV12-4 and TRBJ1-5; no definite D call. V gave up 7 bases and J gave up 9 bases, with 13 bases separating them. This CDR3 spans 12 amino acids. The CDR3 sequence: CASKTLFGPQHF. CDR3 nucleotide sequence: TGTGCCAGCAAAACCCTTTTCGGGCCCCAGCATTTT.

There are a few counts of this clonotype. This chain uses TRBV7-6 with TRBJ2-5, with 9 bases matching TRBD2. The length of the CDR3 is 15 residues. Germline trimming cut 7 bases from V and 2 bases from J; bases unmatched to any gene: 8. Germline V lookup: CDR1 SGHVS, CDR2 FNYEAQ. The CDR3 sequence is CASTSGLAPQETQYF. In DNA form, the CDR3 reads TGTGCCAGCACCTCGGGACTAGCACCACAAGAGACCCAGTACTTC.